This is a list of T cell receptor beta chains from one sample in a study of T cells after yellow fever vaccination. TCRdb used MiXCR to reprocess the 5' RACE reads, holding one entry per CDR3 protein. Here the sample spans a few hundred thousand distinct CDR3 sequences, almost 4% being singletons. Sequenced material: PBMCs, taken 5 days after the yellow fever booster vaccination. Receptor source: a young man who received the YFV17D yellow fever vaccine. The CDR3 runs from the conserved cysteine through the conserved F or W. The D gene is left open where the match is weak. A clone size is listed for some rows: how often the clone was seen (once, few, many), or a class if it is expanded.

v_gene: TRBV5-6; j_gene: TRBJ1-2; d_gene: NA; abundance: NA; CDR3aa: CASSGAYWTENYGYTF; CDR3nt: TGTGCCAGCAGCGGGGCCTATTGGACAGAAAACTATGGCTACACCTTC
v_gene: TRBV6-6; j_gene: TRBJ2-5; d_gene: NA; abundance: many; CDR3aa: CASISQEETQYF; CDR3nt: TGTGCCAGCATCTCCCAGGAGGAGACCCAGTACTTC
v_gene: TRBV6-2/TRBV6-3; j_gene: TRBJ2-3; d_gene: TRBD1; abundance: many; CDR3aa: CASRRTGQYSPQYF; CDR3nt: TGTGCCAGCAGGCGGACGGGACAGTACAGTCCGCAGTATTTT
v_gene: TRBV5-1; j_gene: TRBJ1-4; d_gene: NA; abundance: few; CDR3aa: CASSLAGWTNEKLFF; CDR3nt: TGCGCCAGCAGCTTGGCAGGGTGGACTAATGAAAAACTGTTTTTT
v_gene: TRBV7-9; j_gene: TRBJ2-2; d_gene: NA; abundance: many; CDR3aa: CASSPQGGELFF; CDR3nt: TGTGCCAGCAGCCCCCAGGGCGGGGAGCTGTTTTTT
v_gene: TRBV7-9; j_gene: TRBJ2-4; d_gene: NA; abundance: NA; CDR3aa: CASSSQDIQYF; CDR3nt: TGTGCCAGCAGCTCCCAGGACATTCAGTACTTC
v_gene: TRBV19; j_gene: TRBJ2-3; d_gene: TRBD2; abundance: NA; CDR3aa: CASSLGLALPGDTQYF; CDR3nt: TGTGCCAGTAGCCTTGGACTAGCCCTCCCGGGAGATACGCAGTATTTT
v_gene: TRBV4-2; j_gene: TRBJ2-2; d_gene: TRBD2; abundance: NA; CDR3aa: CASSERGENTGELFF; CDR3nt: TGTGCCAGCAGCGAGCGGGGGGAAAACACCGGGGAGCTGTTTTTT
v_gene: TRBV5-5; j_gene: TRBJ2-1; d_gene: NA; abundance: many; CDR3aa: CASSPGGRGEQFF; CDR3nt: TGTGCCAGCAGCCCCGGGGGTCGGGGGGAGCAGTTCTTC
v_gene: TRBV7-3; j_gene: TRBJ2-2; d_gene: NA; abundance: few; CDR3aa: CASSLKVGANTGELFF; CDR3nt: TGTGCCAGCAGCTTAAAGGTGGGGGCGAACACCGGGGAGCTGTTTTTT
v_gene: TRBV7-9; j_gene: TRBJ2-2; d_gene: NA; abundance: many; CDR3aa: CASSLGSLVTGELFF; CDR3nt: TGTGCCAGCAGCTTAGGGTCGCTCGTCACCGGGGAGCTGTTTTTT
v_gene: TRBV29-1; j_gene: TRBJ1-1; d_gene: NA; abundance: many; CDR3aa: CSVEVWVGEAFF; CDR3nt: TGCAGCGTTGAAGTTTGGGTCGGTGAAGCTTTCTTT
v_gene: TRBV7-2; j_gene: TRBJ2-3; d_gene: NA; abundance: NA; CDR3aa: CASSLYGGVPSTDTQYF; CDR3nt: TGTGCCAGCAGCTTATATGGTGGAGTACCGAGCACAGATACGCAGTATTTT
v_gene: TRBV12-3/TRBV12-4; j_gene: TRBJ2-3; d_gene: NA; abundance: NA; CDR3aa: CASSPEVAITDTQYF; CDR3nt: TGTGCCAGCAGTCCGGAGGTGGCCATCACAGATACGCAGTATTTT
v_gene: TRBV2; j_gene: TRBJ2-3; d_gene: NA; abundance: NA; CDR3aa: CASSPTGITTDTQYF; CDR3nt: TGTGCCAGCAGCCCGACAGGCATAACCACAGATACGCAGTATTTT
v_gene: TRBV25-1; j_gene: TRBJ1-1; d_gene: NA; abundance: many; CDR3aa: CASREYGTEAFF; CDR3nt: TGTGCCAGCAGGGAATACGGCACTGAAGCTTTCTTT
v_gene: TRBV5-1; j_gene: TRBJ1-5; d_gene: NA; abundance: many; CDR3aa: CASSLGGVEQPQHF; CDR3nt: TGCGCCAGCAGCTTGGGGGGGGTGGAACAGCCCCAGCATTTT
v_gene: TRBV19; j_gene: TRBJ2-2; d_gene: NA; abundance: NA; CDR3aa: CASSISGRLLNTGELFF; CDR3nt: TGTGCCAGTAGTATTTCAGGGCGACTACTGAACACCGGGGAGCTGTTTTTT
v_gene: TRBV7-2; j_gene: TRBJ2-3; d_gene: NA; abundance: many; CDR3aa: CASSLTEVADTQYF; CDR3nt: TGTGCCAGCAGCTTAACGGAGGTCGCAGATACGCAGTATTTT
v_gene: TRBV5-6; j_gene: TRBJ2-1; d_gene: NA; abundance: NA; CDR3aa: CASSLVGGYGYNEQFF; CDR3nt: TGTGCCAGCAGCTTAGTGGGAGGCTATGGCTACAATGAGCAGTTCTTC
v_gene: TRBV6-5; j_gene: TRBJ2-3; d_gene: NA; abundance: few; CDR3aa: CASSYSSQQGSDTQYF; CDR3nt: TGTGCCAGCAGTTACTCCAGCCAGCAGGGATCAGATACGCAGTATTTT
v_gene: TRBV11-2; j_gene: TRBJ1-2; d_gene: TRBD1; abundance: NA; CDR3aa: CASSFRTGTGYTF; CDR3nt: TGTGCCAGCAGCTTTAGGACAGGGACCGGCTACACCTTC
v_gene: TRBV28; j_gene: TRBJ1-6; d_gene: TRBD1; abundance: few; CDR3aa: CASSVASGTGGGNSPLHF; CDR3nt: TGTGCCAGCAGTGTCGCCTCAGGGACAGGGGGCGGTAATTCACCCCTCCACTTT
v_gene: TRBV7-3; j_gene: TRBJ2-2; d_gene: TRBD2; abundance: many; CDR3aa: CASSFAGGPSGELFF; CDR3nt: TGTGCCAGCAGCTTTGCGGGGGGGCCTTCCGGGGAGCTGTTTTTT
v_gene: TRBV5-1; j_gene: TRBJ2-5; d_gene: TRBD2; abundance: NA; CDR3aa: CASSRTSARLGETQYF; CDR3nt: TGCGCCAGCAGCCGGACTAGCGCCCGACTCGGGGAGACCCAGTACTTC